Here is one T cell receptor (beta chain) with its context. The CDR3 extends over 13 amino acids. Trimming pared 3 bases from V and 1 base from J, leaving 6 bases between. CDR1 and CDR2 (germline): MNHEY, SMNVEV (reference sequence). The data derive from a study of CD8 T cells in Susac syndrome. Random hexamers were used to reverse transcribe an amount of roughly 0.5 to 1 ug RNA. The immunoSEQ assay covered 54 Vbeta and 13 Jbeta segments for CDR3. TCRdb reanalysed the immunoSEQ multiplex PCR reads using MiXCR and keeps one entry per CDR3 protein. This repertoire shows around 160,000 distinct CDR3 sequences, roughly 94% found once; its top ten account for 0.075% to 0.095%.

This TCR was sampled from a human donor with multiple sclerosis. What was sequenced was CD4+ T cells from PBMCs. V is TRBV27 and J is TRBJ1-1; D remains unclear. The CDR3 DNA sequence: TGTGCCAGCAGTTTCGTGCGGAACACTGAAGCTTTCTTT. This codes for CASSFVRNTEAFF.